This T cell receptor (beta chain) was captured in a study of blood T cell repertoires in COVID-19. Clones were read by immunoSEQ multiplex PCR, and TCRdb kept only the in-frame ones, dropping some. This table holds roughly 160,000 clones, approximately 84% found once. CDR1 is SNHLY, CDR2 FYNNEI, per germline. V lost 5 bases and J lost 5, with 7 bases in between. The CDR3 is made up of 12 amino acids. The chain combines TRBV2 with TRBJ1-5, with no clear D. Sequenced material: peripheral blood. This sequence was found in an elderly woman with COVID-19, enrolled during active disease. The DNA for the CDR3 is TGTGCCAGCAGTCGCTCGGATCAGCCCCAGCATTTT. It translates to CASSRSDQPQHF.